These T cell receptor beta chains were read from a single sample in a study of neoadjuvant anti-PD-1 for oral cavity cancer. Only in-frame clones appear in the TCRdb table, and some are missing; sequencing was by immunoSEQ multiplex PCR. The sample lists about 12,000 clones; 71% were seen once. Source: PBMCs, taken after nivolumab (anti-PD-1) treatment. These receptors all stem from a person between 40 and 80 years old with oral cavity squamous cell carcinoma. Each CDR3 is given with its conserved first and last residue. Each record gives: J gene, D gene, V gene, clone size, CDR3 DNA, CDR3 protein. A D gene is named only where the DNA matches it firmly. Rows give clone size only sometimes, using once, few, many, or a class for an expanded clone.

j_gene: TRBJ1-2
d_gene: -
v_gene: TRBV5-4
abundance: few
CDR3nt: TGTGCCAGCAGCCCGGAAGTTGTAGCTAACTATGGCTACACCTTC
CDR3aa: CASSPEVVANYGYTF

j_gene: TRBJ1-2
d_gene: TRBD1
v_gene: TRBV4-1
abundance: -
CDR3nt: TGCGCCAGCAGCCATGGGACAGGGGTTTATGGCTACACCTTC
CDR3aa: CASSHGTGVYGYTF

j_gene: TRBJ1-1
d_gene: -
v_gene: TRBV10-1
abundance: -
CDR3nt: TGCGCCAGCAGAAGGACGGCGAACACTGAAGCTTTCTTT
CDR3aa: CASRRTANTEAFF

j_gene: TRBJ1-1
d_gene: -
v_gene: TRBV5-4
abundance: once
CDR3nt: TGTGCCAGCAGCTTGGGAATAGATGGACTCACTGAAGCTTTCTTT
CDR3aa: CASSLGIDGLTEAFF

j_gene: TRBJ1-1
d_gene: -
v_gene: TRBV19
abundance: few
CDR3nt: TGTGCCAGTTTCGGGGAAACTGGGAGAACTGAAGCTTTCTTT
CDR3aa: CASFGETGRTEAFF

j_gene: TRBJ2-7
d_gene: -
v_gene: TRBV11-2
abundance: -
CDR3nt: TGTGCCAGCAGCTGGGGGAGGGGGGAGCGGACCTACGAGCAGTACTTC
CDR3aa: CASSWGRGERTYEQYF

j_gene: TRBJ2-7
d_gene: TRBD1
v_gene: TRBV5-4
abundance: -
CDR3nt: TGTGCCAGCAGCTCCAAAGACAGGGGGTCGGAAGAGCAGTACTTC
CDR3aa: CASSSKDRGSEEQYF

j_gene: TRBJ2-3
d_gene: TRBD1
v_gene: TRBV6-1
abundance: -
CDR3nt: TGTGCCAGCAGCACAGGGGGCGCCGGCACAGATACGCAGTATTTT
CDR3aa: CASSTGGAGTDTQYF

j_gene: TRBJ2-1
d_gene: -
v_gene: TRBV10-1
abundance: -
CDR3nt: TGCGCCAGCAGTGAGTCGCCGGGGTACAATGAGCAGTTCTTC
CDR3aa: CASSESPGYNEQFF

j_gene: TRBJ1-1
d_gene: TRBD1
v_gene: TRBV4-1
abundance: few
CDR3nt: TGCGCCAGCAGGCTAGGGACAGCAAACACTGAAGCTTTCTTT
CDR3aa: CASRLGTANTEAFF

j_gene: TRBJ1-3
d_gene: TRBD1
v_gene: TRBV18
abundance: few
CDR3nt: TGTGCCAGCTCACCACCGGGAGGGGGCTCCTCTGGAAACACCATATATTTT
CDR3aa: CASSPPGGGSSGNTIYF

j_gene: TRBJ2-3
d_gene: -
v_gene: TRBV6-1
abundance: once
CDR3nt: TGTGCCAGCAGTGAAGTTGGGCGGGGCCGCACAGATACGCAGTATTTT
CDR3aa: CASSEVGRGRTDTQYF

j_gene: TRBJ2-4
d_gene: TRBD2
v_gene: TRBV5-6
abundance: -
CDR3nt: TGTGCCAGCAGCGCCCAGCCCGGGACTAGCGGGAACATTCAGTACTTC
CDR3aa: CASSAQPGTSGNIQYF

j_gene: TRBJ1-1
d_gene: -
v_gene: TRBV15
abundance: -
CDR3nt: TGTGCCACCAGCAGAGCCGTGGGAACGGTCACTGAAGCTTTCTTT
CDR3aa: CATSRAVGTVTEAFF

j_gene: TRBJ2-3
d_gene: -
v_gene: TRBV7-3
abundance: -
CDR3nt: TGTGCCAGCAGCTCCCCGCGGCGGACCGGGAATCCGGCAGATACGCAGTATTTT
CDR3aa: CASSSPRRTGNPADTQYF

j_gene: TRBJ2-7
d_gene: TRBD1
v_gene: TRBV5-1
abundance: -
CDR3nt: TGCGCCAGCCGCCAAGGGCCGGGACAGACCTACGAGCAGTACTTC
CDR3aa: CASRQGPGQTYEQYF

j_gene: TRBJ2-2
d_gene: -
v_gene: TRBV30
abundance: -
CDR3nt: TGTGCCTGGAGCCGCGGGGCCTCGGGCACCGGGGAGCTGTTTTTT
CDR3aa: CAWSRGASGTGELFF

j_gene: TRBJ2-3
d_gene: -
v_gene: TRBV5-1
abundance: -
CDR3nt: TGCGCCAGCAGCTCCGGACGTTGGGGCTATACGCAGTATTTT
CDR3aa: CASSSGRWGYTQYF

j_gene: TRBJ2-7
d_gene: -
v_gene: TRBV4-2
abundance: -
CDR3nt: TGTGCCAGCAGCCAAGAGGTGGGCAGTTCCTACGAGCAGTACTTC
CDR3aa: CASSQEVGSSYEQYF

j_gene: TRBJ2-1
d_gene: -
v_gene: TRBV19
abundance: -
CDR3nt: TGTGCCAGTAGTATATCGGGACCCGGGTATGAGCAGTTCTTC
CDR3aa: CASSISGPGYEQFF